What follows is one TCR beta chain and its context. These data originate in a study of blood T cell repertoires in COVID-19. Repertoires were generated with immunoSEQ multiplex PCR, while TCRdb's copy carries only in-frame clones and drops some. The sample lists about 370,000 clones; roughly nine tenths were seen once. This CDR3 has 20 residues. Germline loops: CDR1 MNHNY, CDR2 SVGAGI (reference sequence). With V trimmed by 5 bases and J by 5 bases, 20 bases remained unmatched. This chain joins TRBV6-6 and TRBJ2-5; TRBD2 agrees at 13 bases. Material for sequencing was PBMCs or T cells enriched from blood (not recorded which). The sequence was obtained from a woman in her thirties or forties who had been exposed to COVID-19. The CDR3, as DNA: TGTGCCAGCAGTCCATGGACTAGCGGGAGCTTTCAGCGGGGGAAGGAGACCCAGTACTTC. Its translation: CASSPWTSGSFQRGKETQYF.